This T cell receptor beta chain comes out of a study of blood T cell repertoires in COVID-19. The V and J ends lost 6 bases and 4 bases respectively, with 10 bases between them. Germline V lookup: CDR1 MNHEY, CDR2 SMNVEV (reference sequence). The CDR3 sequence is 13 residues long. Profiling relied on immunoSEQ multiplex PCR, and the TCRdb table lists in-frame clones only, not all of them. There are 200,000 to 300,000 clones in the sample; under 85% occur only once, and roughly 5.5% lies in the top ten. Sequencing was carried out using peripheral blood. V gene TRBV27 combines with J gene TRBJ1-3, with D unresolved. The sequence was obtained from a human donor in a cohort sampled during active COVID-19. CDR3 region: CASRQRGGNTIYF. The CDR3 DNA follows: TGTGCCAGCAGGCAGCGTGGAGGAAACACCATATATTTT.